Listed here are 20 T cell receptor beta chains from one sample, sequenced in a study of OX40 agonist ivuxolimab in advanced cancers. Data came from immunoSEQ multiplex PCR; TCRdb stores just in-frame clones and leaves some out. Of some 55,000 clones listed, approximately 75% were seen once; the top ten hold less than 2.5%. Here the sequenced sample was CD4+ or CD8+ T cells sorted from blood, taken in a trial of the OX40 agonist ivuxolimab. The origin of the receptors is an adult with an advanced solid tumor such as melanoma, head and neck, liver or kidney cancer.

V is TRBV7-6 and J is TRBJ2-1; a possible D gene is TRBD1 (5 bases). Germline lookup yields CDR1 SGHVS and CDR2 FNYEAQ. This CDR3 has 15 residues. The V gene lost 7 bases and the J gene lost 1 base, with 14 bases spanning the gap. CDR3 amino acids: CASTGNRGSYNEQFF. As DNA, the CDR3 is TGTGCCAGCACCGGAAATAGGGGATCCTACAATGAGCAGTTCTTC. Full variable domain (remainder filled in from reference TRBV7-6 and TRBJ2-1): GAGVSQSPRYKVTKRGQDVALRCDPISGHVSLYWYRQALGQGPEFLTYFNYEAQQDKSGLPNDRFSAERPEGSISTLTIQRTEQRDSAMYRCASTGNRGSYNEQFFGPGTRLTVL.

The chain is built from TRBV29-1 and TRBJ2-1; D gene unclear. There are 16 residues in the CDR3. Per the germline V gene, CDR1 is SQVTM and CDR2 is ANQGSEA. V was clipped by 5 bases and J by 0 bases, with 17 bases between them. The CDR3 coding sequence is TGCAGCGTTTTGAGTGACTCACTAAACTCCTACAATGAGCAGTTCTTC. Translation gives CSVLSDSLNSYNEQFF.

This chain joins TRBV27 and TRBJ2-7, with D unresolved. CDR1 and CDR2 (germline): MNHEY, SMNVEV (reference sequence). The CDR3 has 16 residues. Between the trimmed V and J ends, which lost 6 bases and 3 bases, there was a span of 21 bases. The CDR3 sequence is CASSSLRGTTGYEQYF. CDR3 in DNA: TGTGCCAGCAGCTCGCTGCGAGGCACAACCGGCTACGAGCAGTACTTC.

The V gene is TRBV7-2, the J gene TRBJ1-5, with D maybe TRBD1 (5 bases). V lost 8 bases and J lost 3, with 14 bases in between. This CDR3 comprises 14 residues. Germline values: CDR1 SGHTA, CDR2 FQGNSA. In DNA, the CDR3 is TGTGCCAGCCGACCTGGGGGTCCCAATCAGCCCCAGCATTTT. This translates into CASRPGGPNQPQHF.

Only a few counts were recorded for this clone. The rearrangement joins TRBV6-1 to TRBJ2-1; 10 nucleotides match TRBD2. This CDR3 has 14 residues. J was trimmed by 8 bases and V by 6 bases; bases with no gene match: 7. Germline V gives CDR1 MNHNS, CDR2 SASEGT. The CDR3 here is CASRDASGGDEQFF. The DNA for the CDR3 is TGTGCCAGCAGGGACGCTAGCGGGGGAGATGAGCAGTTCTTC.

The chain joins TRBV7-2 to TRBJ1-4; D uncertain. The V and J ends lost 5 bases and 8 bases respectively, with 9 bases between them. Germline CDR1 is SGHTA and CDR2 is FQGNSA. The CDR3 runs to 12 residues. CDR3 sequence (DNA): TGTGCCAGCAGCCCCCCGACCGAAAAACTGTTTTTT. Its protein is CASSPPTEKLFF.

This chain links TRBV29-1 with TRBJ1-5, with 11 bases matching TRBD1. The germline CDR1 and CDR2 sequences are SQVTM and ANQGSEA. V lost 5 bases and J lost 5; bases outside the gene matches: 2. The CDR3 sequence is 13 residues long. The CDR3 protein is CSVRTGGDQPQHF. CDR3 in DNA: TGCAGCGTTCGGACAGGGGGCGATCAGCCCCAGCATTTT.

The chain uses TRBV18 and TRBJ1-1; D unclear. The CDR3 spans 14 residues. The germline V and J ends were trimmed by 2 bases and 2 bases, with 9 bases remaining between them. Germline loops: CDR1 KGHSH, CDR2 LQKENI. The chain's CDR3 is CASSPKGGNTEAFF. In nucleotides, the CDR3 is TGTGCCAGCTCACCAAAGGGTGGAAACACTGAAGCTTTCTTT.

This chain links TRBV7-3 with TRBJ2-1; 8 nucleotides line up with TRBD2. Trimming cost V 5 bases and J 10 bases; bases outside gene matches: 13. CDR1 SGHTA and CDR2 FQGTGA come from the germline V gene. This CDR3 contains 15 residues. The CDR3 nucleotides are TGTGCCAGCAGCCCCCAGCGGGGGTCCGGGGGGGAGCAGTTCTTC. Encoded protein: CASSPQRGSGGEQFF.

The V gene is TRBV7-9, the J gene TRBJ2-3; 8 positions agree with TRBD1. This CDR3 region has 16 residues. Looked up from germline, CDR1 is SEHNR and CDR2 is FQNEAQ (reference sequence). V lost 5 bases, J lost 2 bases, and 9 bases stayed unmatched. This chain's CDR3 is CASSPRTGPATDTQYF. The CDR3 DNA is TGTGCCAGCAGCCCAAGGACAGGGCCCGCCACAGATACGCAGTATTTT.

V and J are TRBV9 and TRBJ2-2; tentative D call: TRBD1 (5 bases). V was clipped by 4 bases and J by 4 bases, with 17 bases between them. The germline CDR1 and CDR2 sequences are SGDLS and YYNGEE. The CDR3 runs 16 residues. CDR3 residues: CASSLLDGQITGELFF. The CDR3 nucleotides are TGTGCCAGCAGCCTCCTCGATGGACAAATCACCGGGGAGCTGTTTTTT. Complete variable domain (other parts from reference TRBV9 and TRBJ2-2): DSGVTQTPKHLITATGQRVTLRCSPRSGDLSVYWYQQSLDQGLQFLIQYYNGEERAKGNILERFSAQQFPDLHSELNLSSLELGDSALYFCASSLLDGQITGELFFGEGSRLTVL.

The genes are TRBV2 and TRBJ2-7; D gene ambiguous. The CDR3 consists of 14 residues. With 5 bases removed from V and 4 bases from J, the gap between germline ends came to 15 bases. Per germline, CDR1 SNHLY and CDR2 FYNNEI. The CDR3 DNA sequence: TGTGCCAGCAGTTCGGGCCGGAGTCGGTACGAGCAGTACTTC. Its protein is CASSSGRSRYEQYF.

Here the CDR3 DNA reads TGTGCCAGTACTATCACAGGGAGGAATTCACCCCTCCACTTT. Amino acids: CASTITGRNSPLHF. The chain employs TRBV19 and TRBJ1-6; TRBD1 is a possible D gene (6 bases). The V gene's germline CDR1 is LNHDA and CDR2 SQIVND (reference sequence). V lost 7 bases and J lost 7, with 14 bases in between. The CDR3 covers 14 residues.

The CDR3: CASREEKKTPQYF. Here the CDR3 DNA reads TGTGCCAGTCGGGAGGAGAAAAAGACCCCGCAGTATTTT. The rearrangement joins TRBV19 to TRBJ2-3, with 7 nucleotides matching TRBD2. J gave up 10 bases and V 8 bases, and 12 bases lay outside the gene matches. Germline V gives CDR1 LNHDA, CDR2 SQIVND (reference sequence). The CDR3 is 13 residues long.

The V and J genes are TRBV5-4 and TRBJ2-7; no clear D gene. Trimming stripped 5 bases from V and 0 bases from J, with 9 bases between. The CDR3 is 13 amino acids. Germline V lookup: CDR1 SGHNT, CDR2 YYREEE (reference sequence). CDR3 coding DNA: TGTGCCAGCAGTCGGACGGTCTCCTACGAGCAGTACTTC. It codes for CASSRTVSYEQYF.

With regard to this clone: One junction end does not reproduce the germline sequence, and a read error may be involved. The chain combines TRBV5-1 with TRBJ2-2, with 10 bases aligning to TRBD1. The CDR3 totals 16 residues. The germline CDR1 and CDR2 sequences are SGHRS and YFSETQ. CDR3 in DNA: TGCGCCAGCTGCAACCGGGACAGGGGACTACACCGGGGAGCTGTTTTT. It codes for CASCNRDRGLHRGAVF.

The chain employs TRBV28 and TRBJ2-7, with D possibly TRBD2 on 6 matching bases. CDR3 length: 14 amino acids. Germline CDR1 and CDR2: MDHEN and SYDVKM. Trimming took 7 bases from V and 2 from J, leaving 15 bases between them. The CDR3 sequence is CASNPGGAAYEQYF. The CDR3 DNA sequence: TGTGCCAGCAACCCCGGCGGGGCCGCCTACGAGCAGTACTTC.

The V call is TRBV6-5, the J call TRBJ1-5; tentatively, D is TRBD1 (6 bases). Germline V gene data show CDR1 as MNHEY and CDR2 as SVGAGI. Trimming stripped 5 bases from V and 6 bases from J, with 17 bases between. CDR3 length equals 15 residues. CDR3 amino acids: CASSLRGARGQPQHF. The CDR3, as DNA: TGTGCCAGCAGTCTTCGGGGGGCGCGAGGTCAGCCCCAGCATTTT.

The CDR3 sequence: CAVGQGLFEQYF. The CDR3 DNA is TGTGCCGTGGGACAGGGGTTATTCGAGCAGTACTTC. The chain has TRBV6-1 and TRBJ2-7, with 10 nucleotides matching TRBD1. The CDR3 has 12 amino acids. The V and J ends lost 11 bases and 6 bases, in that order; junction bases with no gene match: 7. Per germline, CDR1 MNHNS and CDR2 SASEGT.

The V gene is TRBV5-4, the J gene TRBJ2-3; 7 nucleotides align to TRBD1. Germline V CDR1 and CDR2: SGHNT, YYREEE (reference sequence). With 3 bases clipped from V and 3 bases from J, the junction kept 10 bases outside the gene matches. The CDR3 totals 16 residues. The CDR3 DNA sequence: TGTGCCAGCAGCTCCCCCGACAGGGTCGTGACAGATACGCAGTATTTT. Its translation: CASSSPDRVVTDTQYF. Drawing the rest from reference TRBV5-4 and TRBJ2-3, the complete variable domain is ETGVTQSPTHLIKTRGQQVTLRCSSQSGHNTVSWYQQALGQGPQFIFQYYREEENGRGNFPPRFSGLQFPNYSSELNVNALELDDSALYLCASSSPDRVVTDTQYFGPGTRLTVL.